The 11 T cell receptor beta chains listed next were all sequenced from one sample in a study of T-cell memory formation after mild COVID-19. TCRdb re-analysed the 5' RACE reads in MiXCR, keeping a single row per CDR3 protein. The sample has nearly 250,000 distinct CDR3 sequences; 15% are singletons. Sequencing was carried out using PBMCs or a T cell subset sorted from them (not recorded which). The receptors come from an adult woman who had mild COVID-19 (a few samples of this study predate the infection). Cell type and time point are not known.

This clonotype has more than one count but fewer than ten. V usage is TRBV6-1 and J usage is TRBJ2-1; no definite D call. With 3 bases removed from V and 7 bases from J, the gap between germline ends came to 10 bases. The length of the CDR3 is 13 residues. Looked up from germline, CDR1 is MNHNS and CDR2 is SASEGT. The CDR3 sequence is CASSEPVVNEQFF. In nucleotides, the CDR3 is TGTGCCAGCAGTGAGCCCGTGGTGAATGAGCAGTTCTTC.

This clonotype has ten or more counts. J is TRBJ1-4 and V is TRBV25-1; D uncertain. Germline V gene data show CDR1 as MGHDK and CDR2 as SYGVNS. This CDR3 spans 17 amino acids. V lost 6 bases and J lost 7, with 24 bases in between. Here the CDR3 DNA reads TGTGCCAGCAGCACCACCCGGGCGCTCCGGAAACGTGAAAAACTGTTTTTT. It is translated as CASSTTRALRKREKLFF.

As DNA, the CDR3 is TGCAGCGTTGAAGAAGATCCAAGGGTGCAGTATTTT. Its translation: CSVEEDPRVQYF. The V gene is TRBV29-1, the J gene TRBJ2-3; no clear D gene. The CDR3 spans 12 residues. V was shortened by 0 bases and J by 11 bases, with 12 bases between the two germline ends. Germline lookup yields CDR1 SQVTM and CDR2 ANQGSEA.

This clonotype showed up just a few times. The V and J genes are TRBV20-1 and TRBJ1-5, with 7 bases aligning to TRBD1. J lost 4 bases, V lost 1 base, and 7 bases had no gene match. Germline values: CDR1 DFQATT, CDR2 SNEGSKA (reference sequence). The CDR3 totals 15 residues. The CDR3 loop is CSARGNTGVNQPQHF. The CDR3 region has the DNA TGCAGTGCTAGAGGAAATACAGGGGTTAATCAGCCCCAGCATTTT.

In this sample, this clonotype turned up a few times. The chain links TRBV12-3 or TRBV12-4 to TRBJ1-1; 7 bases fit TRBD1. The CDR3 consists of 14 residues. Trimming removed 3 bases from V and 1 base from J; junction bases left unmatched: 2. The CDR3 loop is CASSFSGGNTEAFF. In DNA, the CDR3 is TGTGCCAGCAGTTTTTCAGGGGGGAACACTGAAGCTTTCTTT.

This clonotype has a handful of counts. The rearrangement links TRBV21-1 to TRBJ1-6. TRBV21-1 is flagged as a pseudogene. The CDR3 is made up of 17 amino acids. The CDR3 nucleotides read TGTGCCAGCAGCAAAGATGAAGGCTTCGAACTTAATTCACCCCTCCACTTT. The encoded protein is CASSKDEGFELNSPLHF.

This clonotype was counted at least ten times. This sequence joins TRBV4-2 and TRBJ2-7, with D maybe TRBD2 (6 bases). The CDR3 runs to 14 residues. V was pared by 0 bases and J by 6 bases, with 12 bases between. Germline lookup yields CDR1 LGHNA and CDR2 YNFKEQ. The CDR3 sequence: CASSQERDQLEQYF. The CDR3 region has the DNA TGTGCCAGCAGCCAAGAGCGGGACCAACTCGAGCAGTACTTC.

The J gene is TRBJ2-3, the V gene TRBV6-5; TRBD2 agrees at 8 bases. The germline V gene encodes CDR1 MNHEY and CDR2 SVGAGI. V gave up 2 bases and J gave up 4 bases; unmatched junction bases: 5. This CDR3 comprises 15 residues. The CDR3 bases are TGTGCCAGCAGTTACGGGCTAGCGGGTTCAGATACGCAGTATTTT. Translation: CASSYGLAGSDTQYF.

This clonotype was counted a few times. V gene TRBV21-1 combines with J gene TRBJ1-5. TRBV21-1 is a known pseudogene. CDR3 length: 11 amino acids. CDR3 nucleotides: TGTGCCAGCATTAGATTTCAGCCCCAGCATTTT. Residues: CASIRFQPQHF.

This clonotype was seen many times. CDR3 DNA sequence: TGCGCCAGCAGCCGAGAGGGACAGCTCTATGGCTACACCTTC. Translated, it gives CASSREGQLYGYTF. This chain links TRBV5-1 with TRBJ1-2, with 7 positions matching TRBD1. The CDR3 has 14 residues. CDR1 and CDR2 (germline): SGHRS, YFSETQ. The ends lost 4 bases at V and 4 bases at J; junction bases unmatched: 7.

This clonotype was seen a handful of times. This chain joins TRBV6-2 or TRBV6-3 and TRBJ1-5; D possibly corresponds to TRBD1 (6 bases). Trimming cost V 9 bases and J 0 bases, with 15 bases left between them. CDR3 length equals 15 residues. Looked up from germline, CDR1 is MNHEY and CDR2 is SVGEGT. CDR3 sequence reads: CASHQGIVSNQPQHF. The CDR3 nucleotides are TGTGCCAGTCATCAGGGGATCGTTAGCAATCAGCCCCAGCATTTT.